The 5 T cell receptor beta chains listed next were all sequenced from one sample in a study of cytomegalovirus exposure and HLA in healthy donors. Profiled with immunoSEQ multiplex PCR; TCRdb holds only in-frame clones, not every one. The data contain around 250,000 clones, almost 90% of them singletons. Source material: PBMCs. All receptors derive from a woman aged 18-30 years in good health and CMV-seronegative.

The count of this clone is one. The chain couples TRBV2 to TRBJ2-3, with a weak D call TRBD2 (5 bases). The CDR3 has 17 amino acids. Between the trimmed V and J ends, which lost 7 bases and 1 base, there was a span of 21 bases. The V gene's germline CDR1 is SNHLY and CDR2 FYNNEI. In DNA, the CDR3 is TGTGCCAGCACCGAACGGGTCGGGGTGGGAGGCACAGATACGCAGTATTTT. Translated: CASTERVGVGGTDTQYF.

J is TRBJ2-3 and V is TRBV5-1, with TRBD2 as a possible D gene (6 bases). From germline, CDR1 is SGHRS and CDR2 YFSETQ. The CDR3 is made up of 15 amino acids. Trimming took off 7 bases at V and 1 base at J, with 16 bases between the two ends. Here the CDR3 DNA reads TGCGCCAGCGACCCACGAGGCGGGGGCACAGATACGCAGTATTTT. This encodes CASDPRGGGTDTQYF.

A single count supports this clone. The V and J genes are TRBV2 and TRBJ2-6; the D is unclear. The CDR3 totals 15 residues. V was trimmed by 4 bases and J by 2 bases, leaving 9 bases between them. CDR1 and CDR2 from the germline V gene are SNHLY and FYNNEI. The CDR3 protein is CASSVRSAGANVLTF. DNA of the CDR3: TGTGCCAGCAGTGTTAGGAGTGCTGGGGCCAACGTCCTGACTTTC.

The chain has TRBV19 and TRBJ1-2, with TRBD1 matching over 7 bases. Germline-derived CDR1 and CDR2 are LNHDA and SQIVND (reference sequence). The CDR3 contains 13 residues. V was pared by 5 bases and J by 4 bases, with 4 bases of the junction left unmatched. The CDR3 reads CASSPGQAYGYTF. The CDR3 DNA reads as TGTGCCAGTAGTCCCGGACAGGCCTATGGCTACACCTTC.

The chain joins TRBV5-1 to TRBJ2-7; 11 bases fit TRBD1. V lost 4 bases, J lost 3 bases, and 3 bases stayed unmatched. Germline-derived CDR1 and CDR2 are SGHRS and YFSETQ. This CDR3 contains 14 residues. The CDR3 loop reads CASSRTGGFYEQYV. CDR3 DNA: TGCGCCAGCAGCCGGACAGGGGGCTTCTACGAGCAGTACGTC.